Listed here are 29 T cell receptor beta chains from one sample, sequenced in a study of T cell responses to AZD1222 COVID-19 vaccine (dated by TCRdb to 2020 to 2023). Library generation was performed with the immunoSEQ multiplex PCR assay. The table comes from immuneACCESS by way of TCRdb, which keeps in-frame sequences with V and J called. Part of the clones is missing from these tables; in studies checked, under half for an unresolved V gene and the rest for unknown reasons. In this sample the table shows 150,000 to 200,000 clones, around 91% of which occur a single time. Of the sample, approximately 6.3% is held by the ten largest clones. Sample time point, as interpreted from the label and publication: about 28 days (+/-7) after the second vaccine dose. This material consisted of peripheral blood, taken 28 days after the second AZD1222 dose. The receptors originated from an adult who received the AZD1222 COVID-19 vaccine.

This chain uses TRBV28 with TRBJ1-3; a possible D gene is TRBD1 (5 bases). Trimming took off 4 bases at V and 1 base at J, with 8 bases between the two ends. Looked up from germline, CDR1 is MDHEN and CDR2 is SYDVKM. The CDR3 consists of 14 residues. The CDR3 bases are TGTGCCAGCAGTTCCCAGGGATCTGGAAACACCATATATTTT. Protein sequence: CASSSQGSGNTIYF.

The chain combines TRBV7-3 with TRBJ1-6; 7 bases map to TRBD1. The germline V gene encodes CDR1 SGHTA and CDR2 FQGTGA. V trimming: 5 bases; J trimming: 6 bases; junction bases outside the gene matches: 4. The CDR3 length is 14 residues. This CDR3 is CASSRDSVNSPLHF. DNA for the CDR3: TGTGCCAGCAGCCGGGACAGTGTTAATTCACCCCTCCACTTT. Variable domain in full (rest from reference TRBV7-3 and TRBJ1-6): GAGVSQTPSNKVTEKGKYVELRCDPISGHTALYWYRQSLGQGPEFLIYFQGTGAADDSGLPNDRFFAVRPEGSVSTLKIQRTERGDSAVYLCASSRDSVNSPLHFGNGTRLTVT.

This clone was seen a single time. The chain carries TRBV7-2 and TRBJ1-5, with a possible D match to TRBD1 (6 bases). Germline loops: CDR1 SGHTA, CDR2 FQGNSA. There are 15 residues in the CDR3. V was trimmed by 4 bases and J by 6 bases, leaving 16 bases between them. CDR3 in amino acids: CASSSAGAYSQPQHF. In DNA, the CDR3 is TGTGCCAGCAGCTCAGCAGGGGCATACAGTCAGCCCCAGCATTTT.

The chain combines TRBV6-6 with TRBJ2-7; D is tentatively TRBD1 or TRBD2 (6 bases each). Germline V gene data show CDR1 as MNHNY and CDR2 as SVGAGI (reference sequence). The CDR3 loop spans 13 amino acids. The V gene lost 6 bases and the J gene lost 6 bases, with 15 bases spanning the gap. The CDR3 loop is CASSTIGGIEQYF. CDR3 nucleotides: TGTGCCAGCAGCACCATAGGGGGGATCGAGCAGTACTTC.

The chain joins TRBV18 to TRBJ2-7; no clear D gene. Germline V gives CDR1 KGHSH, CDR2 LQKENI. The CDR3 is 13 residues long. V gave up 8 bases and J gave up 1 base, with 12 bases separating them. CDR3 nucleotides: TGTGCCAGCCGCCCGAGTGCGTCCTACGAGCAGTACTTC. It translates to CASRPSASYEQYF.

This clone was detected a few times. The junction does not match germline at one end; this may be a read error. Here the CDR3 reads CASSRVTSGGLDTQYF. CDR3 DNA sequence: TGTGCTAGCAGCCGAGTGACTAGCGGGGGTCTAGATACGCAGTATTTT. This chain connects TRBV7-7 to TRBJ2-3, with TRBD2 identical over 12 bases. CDR3 size: 16 residues. Germline V gene lookup returns CDR1 SSHAT and CDR2 FNYEAQ (reference sequence).

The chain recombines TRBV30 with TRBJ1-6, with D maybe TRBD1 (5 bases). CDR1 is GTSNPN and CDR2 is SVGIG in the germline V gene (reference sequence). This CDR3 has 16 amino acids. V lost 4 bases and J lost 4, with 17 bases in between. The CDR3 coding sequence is TGTGCCTGGAAGGTCGCGGGGCAGGCTTATAATTCACCCCTCCACTTT. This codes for CAWKVAGQAYNSPLHF. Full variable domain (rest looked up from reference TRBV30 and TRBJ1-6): SQTIHQWPATLVQPVGSPLSLECTVEGTSNPNLYWYRQAAGRGLQLLFYSVGIGQISSEVPQNLSASRPQDRQFILSSKKLLLSDSGFYLCAWKVAGQAYNSPLHFGNGTRLTVT.

The CDR3 bases are TGTGCCAGCAGCCCCGGACTAGCGGGAGCTGGGGAGACCCAGTACTTC. Protein product: CASSPGLAGAGETQYF. The chain recombines TRBV7-9 with TRBJ2-5; 13 bases agree with TRBD2. In germline, CDR1 is SEHNR, CDR2 FQNEAQ (reference sequence). V lost 5 bases and J lost 5; bases outside the gene matches: 8. This CDR3 has 16 residues.

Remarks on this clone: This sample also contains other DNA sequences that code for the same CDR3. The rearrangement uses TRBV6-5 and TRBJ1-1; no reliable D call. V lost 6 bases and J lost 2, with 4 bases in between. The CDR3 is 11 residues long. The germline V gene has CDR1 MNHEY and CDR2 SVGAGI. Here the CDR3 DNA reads TGTGCCAGCAGCAGAAACACTGAAGCTTTCTTT. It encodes CASSRNTEAFF.

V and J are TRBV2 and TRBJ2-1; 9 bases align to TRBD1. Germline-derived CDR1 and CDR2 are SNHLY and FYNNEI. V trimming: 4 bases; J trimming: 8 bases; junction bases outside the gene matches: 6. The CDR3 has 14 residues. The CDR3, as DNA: TGTGCCAGCAGTGGGGACAGGGCTAGCGATGAGCAGTTCTTC. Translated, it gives CASSGDRASDEQFF.

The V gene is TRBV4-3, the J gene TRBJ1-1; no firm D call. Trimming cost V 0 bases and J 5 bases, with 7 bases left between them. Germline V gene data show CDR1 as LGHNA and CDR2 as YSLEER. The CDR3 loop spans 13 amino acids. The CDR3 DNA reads TGCGCCAGCAGCCAAGAGTGGGAAACTGAAGCTTTCTTT. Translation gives CASSQEWETEAFF.

The CDR3 DNA follows: TGCGCCAGCAGCGCGGGATTTACCGGGGAGCTGTTTTTT. It codes for CASSAGFTGELFF. The V and J genes are TRBV5-1 and TRBJ2-2; the D gene is possibly TRBD2 (6 bases). From germline, CDR1 is SGHRS and CDR2 YFSETQ. Trimming removed 4 bases at V and 5 bases at J, with 9 bases between. The CDR3 consists of 13 residues.

The CDR3 sequence: CASSSDTGINQPQHF. CDR3 DNA: TGTGCCAGCAGTTCAGATACCGGGATTAATCAGCCCCAGCATTTT. The chain links TRBV7-6 to TRBJ1-5; no firm D call. CDR1 and CDR2 (germline): SGHVS, FNYEAQ. CDR3 size: 15 residues. Trimming left V 6 bases short and J 4 bases short, with 16 bases between.

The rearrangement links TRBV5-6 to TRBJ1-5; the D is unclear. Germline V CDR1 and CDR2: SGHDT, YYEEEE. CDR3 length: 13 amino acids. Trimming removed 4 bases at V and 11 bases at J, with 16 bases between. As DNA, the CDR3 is TGTGCCAGCAGCCCTGGTTGGGAAAGGGCCCAGCATTTT. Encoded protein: CASSPGWERAQHF.

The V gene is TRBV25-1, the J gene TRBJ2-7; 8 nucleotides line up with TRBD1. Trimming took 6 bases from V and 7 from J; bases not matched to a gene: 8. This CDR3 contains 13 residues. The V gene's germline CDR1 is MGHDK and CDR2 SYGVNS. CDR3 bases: TGTGCCAGCAGCCCCGGACAGGGAAGGGAGCAGTACTTC. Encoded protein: CASSPGQGREQYF.

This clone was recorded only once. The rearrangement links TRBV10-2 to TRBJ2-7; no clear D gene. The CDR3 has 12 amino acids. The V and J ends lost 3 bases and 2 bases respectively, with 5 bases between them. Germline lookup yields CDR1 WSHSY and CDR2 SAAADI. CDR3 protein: CASSDGPYEQYF. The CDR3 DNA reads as TGCGCCAGCAGTGACGGGCCCTACGAGCAGTACTTC.

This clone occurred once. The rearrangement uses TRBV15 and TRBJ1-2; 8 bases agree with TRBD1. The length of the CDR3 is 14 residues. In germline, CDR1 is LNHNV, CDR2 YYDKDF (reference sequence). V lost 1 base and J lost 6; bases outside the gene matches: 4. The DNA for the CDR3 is TGTGCCACCAGCAGAGCCCCACAGGGGGATGGCTACACCTTC. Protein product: CATSRAPQGDGYTF.

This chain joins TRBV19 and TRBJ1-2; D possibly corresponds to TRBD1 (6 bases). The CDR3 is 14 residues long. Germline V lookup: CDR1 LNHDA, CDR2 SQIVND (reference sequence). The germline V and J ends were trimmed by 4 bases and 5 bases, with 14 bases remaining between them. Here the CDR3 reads CASSTRTVRYGYTF. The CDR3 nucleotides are TGTGCCAGTAGTACCAGGACAGTGCGATATGGCTACACCTTC.

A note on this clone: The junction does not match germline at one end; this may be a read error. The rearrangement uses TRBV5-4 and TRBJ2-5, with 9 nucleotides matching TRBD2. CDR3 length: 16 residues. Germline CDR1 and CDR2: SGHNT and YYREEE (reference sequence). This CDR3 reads CTSSRSTSGFKETQYF. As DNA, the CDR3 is TGTACCAGCAGCCGGTCGACTAGCGGCTTTAAAGAGACCCAGTACTTC.

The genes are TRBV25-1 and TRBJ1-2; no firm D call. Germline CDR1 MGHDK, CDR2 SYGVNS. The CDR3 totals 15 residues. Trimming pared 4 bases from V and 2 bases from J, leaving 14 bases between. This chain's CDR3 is CASSARTGANYGYTF. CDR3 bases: TGTGCCAGCAGTGCGCGGACGGGCGCCAACTATGGCTACACCTTC.

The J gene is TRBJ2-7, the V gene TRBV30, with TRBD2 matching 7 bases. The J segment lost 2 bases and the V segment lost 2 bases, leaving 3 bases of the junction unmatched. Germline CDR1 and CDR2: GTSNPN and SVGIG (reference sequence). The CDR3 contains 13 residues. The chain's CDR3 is CAWSRAGAYEQYF. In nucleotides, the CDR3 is TGTGCCTGGAGTAGGGCGGGAGCCTACGAGCAGTACTTC.

This CDR3 reads CSAWTGASYEQYF. The DNA for the CDR3 is TGCAGCGCTTGGACAGGGGCCTCCTACGAGCAGTACTTC. The J gene is TRBJ2-7, the V gene TRBV29-1, with 9 bases identical to TRBD1. There are 13 residues in the CDR3. Trimming at V came to 7 bases and at J to 0 bases, leaving 4 bases not matched to a gene. CDR1 is SQVTM and CDR2 is ANQGSEA in the germline V gene.

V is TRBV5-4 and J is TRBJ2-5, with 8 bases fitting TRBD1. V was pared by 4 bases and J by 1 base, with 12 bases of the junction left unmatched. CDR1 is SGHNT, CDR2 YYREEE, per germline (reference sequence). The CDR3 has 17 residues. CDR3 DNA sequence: TGTGCCAGCAGCCTGGGTGGAGACAGGGGTGGCCAAGAGACCCAGTACTTC. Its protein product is CASSLGGDRGGQETQYF.

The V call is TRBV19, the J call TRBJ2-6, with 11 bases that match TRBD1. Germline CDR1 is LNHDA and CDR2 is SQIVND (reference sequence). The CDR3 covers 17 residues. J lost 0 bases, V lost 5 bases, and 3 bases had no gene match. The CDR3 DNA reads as TGTGCCAGTAGTTTCGGGACAGGGGGCTCTGGGGCCAACGTCCTGACTTTC. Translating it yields CASSFGTGGSGANVLTF.

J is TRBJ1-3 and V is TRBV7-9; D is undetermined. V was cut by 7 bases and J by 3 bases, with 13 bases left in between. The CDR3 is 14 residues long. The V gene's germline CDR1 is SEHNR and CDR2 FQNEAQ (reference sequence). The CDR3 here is CASTPRAFGNTIYF. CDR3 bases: TGTGCCAGCACCCCCCGGGCGTTTGGAAACACCATATATTTT.

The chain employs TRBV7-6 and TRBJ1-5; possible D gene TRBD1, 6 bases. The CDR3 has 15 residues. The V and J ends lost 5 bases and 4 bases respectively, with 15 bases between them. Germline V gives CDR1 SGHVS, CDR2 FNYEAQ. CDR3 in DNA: TGTGCCAGCAGCGGAGGGGGGAACCCGAATCAGCCCCAGCATTTT. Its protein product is CASSGGGNPNQPQHF.

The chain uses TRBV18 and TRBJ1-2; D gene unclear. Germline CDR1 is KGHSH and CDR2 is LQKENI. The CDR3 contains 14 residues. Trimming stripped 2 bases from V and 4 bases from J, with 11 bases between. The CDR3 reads CASSPTEGSYGYTF. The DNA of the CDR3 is TGTGCCAGCTCACCAACGGAGGGCAGCTATGGCTACACCTTC.

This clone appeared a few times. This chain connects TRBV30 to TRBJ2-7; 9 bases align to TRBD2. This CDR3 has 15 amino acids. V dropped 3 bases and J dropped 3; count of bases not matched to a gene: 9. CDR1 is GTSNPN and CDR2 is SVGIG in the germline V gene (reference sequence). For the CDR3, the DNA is TGTGCCTGGAGGAGAGGAGGGACTAGCTTCTACGAGCAGTACTTC. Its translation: CAWRRGGTSFYEQYF. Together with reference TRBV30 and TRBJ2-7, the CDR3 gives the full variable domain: SQTIHQWPATLVQPVGSPLSLECTVEGTSNPNLYWYRQAAGRGLQLLFYSVGIGQISSEVPQNLSASRPQDRQFILSSKKLLLSDSGFYLCAWRRGGTSFYEQYFGPGTRLTVT.

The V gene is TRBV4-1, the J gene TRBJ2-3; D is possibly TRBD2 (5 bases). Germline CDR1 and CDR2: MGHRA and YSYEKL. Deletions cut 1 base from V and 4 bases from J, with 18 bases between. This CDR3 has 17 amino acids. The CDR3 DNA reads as TGCGCCAGCAGCCAAGCTGGGCAGCGGTTCCCGGCAGATACGCAGTATTTT. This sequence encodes CASSQAGQRFPADTQYF.